The T cell receptor beta chain under discussion was sequenced for a study of OX40 agonist ivuxolimab in advanced cancers. Trimming took off 4 bases at V and 7 bases at J, with 14 bases between the two ends. The length of the CDR3 is 12 residues. Germline V gene data show CDR1 as SQVTM and CDR2 as ANQGSEA. The table came from immunoSEQ multiplex PCR; TCRdb's copy has only in-frame clones and leaves some out. The sample records 15,000 to 20,000 clones, over 70% being singletons. The TCR sequence derives from an adult with an advanced solid tumor such as melanoma, head and neck, liver or kidney cancer. Sequenced material: CD4+ or CD8+ T cells sorted from blood, taken in a trial of the OX40 agonist ivuxolimab. The chain uses TRBV29-1 and TRBJ2-7; D might be TRBD2 (6 bases). CDR3 in amino acids: CSVALAAGEQYF. The CDR3 coding sequence is TGCAGCGTTGCACTTGCGGCGGGGGAGCAGTACTTC.